The TCR beta chain under discussion was sequenced for a study of T-cell memory formation after mild COVID-19. In the study overall: The two donors had largely donor-specific TCR clusters. Broader study findings: The authors left the SARS-CoV-2 specificity of second-wave clones peaking on day 37 unconfirmed. Later expanders leaned CD4+, whereas day 15 to 85 contracting clones were balanced CD4/CD8. Memory from before infection featured some responding clones, which suggests cross-reactive memory joined.

A note on this clonotype: Its antigen is still unknown.

Trimming shortened V by 5 bases and J by 0 bases, and 13 bases separated the two germline ends. The CDR3 contains 16 residues. From germline, CDR1 is SGHVS and CDR2 FQNEAQ. MiXCR was run by TCRdb on the 5' RACE reads, yielding one entry per CDR3 protein. The sample yields roughly 600,000 distinct CDR3 sequences, roughly 18% seen once. The sample was PBMCs or a T cell subset sorted from them (not recorded which). The V gene is TRBV7-8, the J gene TRBJ2-2; D may match TRBD1 or TRBD2 (5 bases each). The receptor's source is an adult woman who had mild COVID-19 (a few samples of this study predate the infection). Cell type and time point are not known. Written as DNA, the CDR3 is TGTGCCAGCAGCCATCGCCGGGGCCCGAACACCGGGGAGCTGTTTTTT. It encodes CASSHRRGPNTGELFF.